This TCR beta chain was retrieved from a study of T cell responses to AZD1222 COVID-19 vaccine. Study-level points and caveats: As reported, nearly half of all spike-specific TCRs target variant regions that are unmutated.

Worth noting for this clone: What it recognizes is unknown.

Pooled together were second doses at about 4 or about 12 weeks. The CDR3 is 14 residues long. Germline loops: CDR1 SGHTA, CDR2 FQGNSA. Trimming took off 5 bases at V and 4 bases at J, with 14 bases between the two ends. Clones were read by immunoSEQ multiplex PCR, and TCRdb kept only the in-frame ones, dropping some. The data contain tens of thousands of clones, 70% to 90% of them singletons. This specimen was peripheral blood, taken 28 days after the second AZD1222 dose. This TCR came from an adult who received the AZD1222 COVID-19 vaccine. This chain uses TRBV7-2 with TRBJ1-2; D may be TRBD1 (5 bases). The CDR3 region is CASSPETATYGYTF. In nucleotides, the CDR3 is TGTGCCAGCAGCCCTGAGACAGCTACCTATGGCTACACCTTC.